These 2 T cell receptor beta chains came from one sample sequenced in a study of response to subunit inactivated influenza vaccine. TCRdb passed the RT-PCR reads through MiXCR, listing each CDR3 protein once. Among roughly 500,000 distinct CDR3 sequences listed, about 15% were seen once. The material was CD4+ T cells sorted from PBMCs, obtained 23 months after vaccination. The receptor set was obtained from a man aged 50 to 75 who received an inactivated influenza vaccine.

The chain employs TRBV7-2 and TRBJ1-5; 9 bases are shared with TRBD1. The germline V gene encodes CDR1 SGHTA and CDR2 FQGNSA. The CDR3 sequence is 17 residues long. The ends lost 5 bases at V and 6 bases at J; junction bases unmatched: 14. DNA for the CDR3: TGTGCCAGCAGCCCTTGGACCGGGACAGGGAGAACTCAGCCCCAGCATTTT. Protein sequence: CASSPWTGTGRTQPQHF.

In this sample, this clonotype turned up a few times. V usage is TRBV10-3 and J usage is TRBJ2-1; TRBD2 might be the D (6 bases). Germline-derived CDR1 and CDR2 are ENHRY and SYGVKD. Trimming removed 10 bases from V and 8 bases from J, with 21 bases in between. The CDR3 length is 14 residues. CDR3 sequence (DNA): TGTGCCACTTATAACCGGGACTCCAGCGATGAGCAGTTCTTC. Its protein product is CATYNRDSSDEQFF.